This T cell receptor (beta chain) was recovered during a study of beta chain features in type 1 diabetes listed by TCRdb under 2018. General notes on the study: No differences in mean age, gender distribution, total cell number or subset yield were found between patients and healthy donors. Regulatory and stem cell-like memory subsets were isolated from only 8 patients and about 8 healthy donors, whereas naive and central memory subsets came from all 30 or so donors. A total of 100 million to 140 million sorted cells were examined across all samples, and the number of cells per subset was strongly correlated with RNA yield. In the study, TCRB repertoires of sorted circulating CD4+ T cell subsets from recently diagnosed type 1 diabetes patients were compared with those of matched healthy donors. The paper's findings and limits, for the study overall: Type 1 diabetes patients showed a moderate but significant shortening of TCRB CDR3 length in all four CD4+ subsets. Because the HLA sub-analyses included only small numbers of individuals, any influence of HLA type on TCRB rearrangement was left unresolved. At VDJ recombination sites, type 1 diabetes patients had fewer insertions and more deleted nucleotides, which implies abnormalities in thymic rearrangement. PCR might favor shorter templates, but patient and control samples were amplified and corrected together, so any skew would affect both groups equally. Naive, central memory and regulatory TCRB repertoires appeared to be more alike among patients than among healthy donors. Sequencing cDNA rather than genomic DNA could over-represent highly expressing activated cells, although activation and CD3 levels did not differ between groups.

In regard to this clone: Its antigen is not yet known. Nothing much larger sits one base from this clone, and base qualities are not available.

Each donor gave one peripheral blood draw, averaging roughly 100 mL, which was collected into heparinised tubes. A BD FACSAria II was used to sort naive, central memory, regulatory and stem cell-like memory CD4+ T cells with a panel that included CD45RO, CCR7, CD25, CD127, CD95 and CD27. A purity above 95% was achieved for all sorted populations. PBMCs were separated immediately by Lymphoprep density gradient centrifugation and were stained directly, without being cultured. Samples were stained and sorted in pairs, with one healthy donor and one patient per experiment, so that batch effects were minimized. The entire amount of isolated RNA was reverse transcribed using the High Capacity cDNA Reverse Transcription Kit, so the sequenced TCRB transcripts were expressed ones. Deep immunoSEQ sequencing was applied to naive, central memory and regulatory T cell samples, giving an average of roughly 3.5 million total reads per sample. After sorted cells were lysed in RLT buffer, RNA was extracted with DNase-treated RNeasy Micro or Mini kits, with the choice depending on cell number. To prevent cross-contamination, every cell subset was processed on its own, while patient and healthy donor samples were processed together. The immunoSEQ multiplex PCR was used to amplify TCRB sequences from cDNA, yielding 87-bp fragments that span the CDR3 region. The amplicons were sequenced using the Illumina HiSeq platform. The original methods were these. PCR bias was computationally corrected using synthetic template baselines, reads within Hamming distance 2 were collapsed, and singletons that could not be merged were discarded. Reads were aligned to IMGT to assign V, D and J genes, CDR3 length, and insertions or deletions at six rearrangement sites. Clonotype counts were normalized to sorted cell number within each subset before computing true diversity and Gini coefficients with the tcR R package. Repertoire sharing was quantified using the overlap coefficient calculated on TCRB nucleotide sequences. Out-of-frame TCRB sequences from naive cells were analyzed as a proxy for the pre-selection repertoire. What TCRdb holds here is the immuneACCESS table cut down to in-frame rearrangements. Part of the clones is not present; checked against another copy, under half of the missing clones reflect an unresolved V gene, and the others are unexplained. The V and J calls and clone size are taken from that table; D and trimming were inferred from the DNA. In all, the sample holds 220,000 or so clones, and around 68% of those were seen once. The top ten constitute almost 0.055% of the sample.

The germline ends are 7 bases apart after V is trimmed by 0 bases and J by 5 bases. Inclusive of the bounding cysteine and phenylalanine, the CDR3 is 13 residues long. Only CDR3 DNA remains: 39 bases, in frame from the first base. The germline V gene supplies CDR1 SNHLY and CDR2 FYNNEI. The chain is made from TRBV2 and TRBJ1-2; there is no confident call for the D gene. The sequence derives from a man aged 25 to 40 in good health. Sequencing was carried out using naive CD4+ T cells from blood. Interpreted using the paper, the cell subset or site label stands for: true naive CD4+ T cells. The bases are TGTGCCAGCAGTGAAGCGCTTCCGTATGGCTACACCTTC. Its translation reads: CASSEALPYGYTF.